Shown below are 8 T cell receptor beta chains from a single sample sequenced in a study of CD8 T cells in Susac syndrome. Reverse transcription of about 0.5 to 1 ug RNA was carried out with random hexamers. From the immunoSEQ multiplex PCR reads, TCRdb called clonotypes with MiXCR, one entry per CDR3 protein. This sample has about 200,000 distinct CDR3 sequences, with approximately 95% found just once. The material sequenced was CD4+ T cells from PBMCs. The receptor set was obtained from a human donor in good health.

The V gene is TRBV7-3, the J gene TRBJ2-6, with no clear D. CDR3 length: 13 residues. V lost 3 bases and J 3 bases, leaving 3 bases between the germline ends. Germline V lookup: CDR1 SGHTA, CDR2 FQGTGA. CDR3 amino acids: CASSFFGANVLTF. The CDR3 nucleotides are TGTGCCAGCAGCTTTTTTGGGGCCAACGTCCTGACTTTC.

The gene calls are TRBV7-9 and TRBJ2-5; 7 bases match TRBD2. The V segment lost 6 bases and the J segment 2 bases; nucleotides outside the gene matches: 15. This CDR3 is built from 17 residues. CDR1 SEHNR and CDR2 FQNEAQ come from the germline V gene (reference sequence). The CDR3 region is CASRTTQGGGYQETQYF. In DNA, the CDR3 is TGTGCCAGCAGGACGACCCAGGGCGGGGGTTATCAAGAGACCCAGTACTTC.

The chain combines TRBV3-1 with TRBJ1-2; D ambiguous. The CDR3 is 14 amino acids. Trimming pared 1 base from V and 8 bases from J, leaving 14 bases between. CDR1 and CDR2 from the germline V gene are LGHDT and YNNKEL (reference sequence). CDR3 nucleotides: TGTGCCAGCAGCCAAGGCCCAGGAGCTCGAGGCTACACCTTC. This sequence encodes CASSQGPGARGYTF.

The chain links TRBV6-1 to TRBJ2-7; 8 bases align to TRBD1. This CDR3 region has 13 residues. V dropped 6 bases and J dropped 7; count of bases not matched to a gene: 8. Germline CDR1 and CDR2: MNHNS and SASEGT. The DNA of the CDR3 is TGTGCCAGCAGCGGGGACAGGTACAGGGAGCAGTACGTC. Amino acids: CASSGDRYREQYV.

The chain employs TRBV6-5 and TRBJ2-1; D is perhaps TRBD1 (5 bases). V was cut by 7 bases and J by 6 bases, with 13 bases left in between. The germline V gene encodes CDR1 MNHEY and CDR2 SVGAGI. This CDR3 spans 13 amino acids. For the CDR3, the DNA is TGTGCCAGCACCCCGGCAGGGCTCAATGAGCAGTTCTTC. It specifies CASTPAGLNEQFF.

The chain uses TRBV30 and TRBJ2-3; no clear D gene. Trimming removed 4 bases at V and 6 bases at J, with 17 bases between. The CDR3 has 14 residues. Germline loops: CDR1 GTSNPN, CDR2 SVGIG (reference sequence). The CDR3 here is CAWKVGSGGDTQYF. The CDR3 DNA is TGTGCCTGGAAGGTTGGCAGTGGTGGGGATACGCAGTATTTT.

The chain couples TRBV4-3 to TRBJ2-3; 10 nucleotides line up with TRBD2. This CDR3 contains 16 residues. V shed 3 bases, J shed 2 bases, and the junction held 5 bases outside the gene matches. Germline V gives CDR1 LGHNA, CDR2 YSLEER. The CDR3 nucleotides read TGCGCCAGCAGCCAGCTAGCGGGGGCGAACACAGATACGCAGTATTTT. The encoded protein is CASSQLAGANTDTQYF.

The chain has TRBV2 and TRBJ1-1, with D hard to call. There are 12 residues in the CDR3. Germline CDR1 reads SNHLY; CDR2 reads FYNNEI. The V and J ends lost 6 bases and 6 bases respectively, with 11 bases between them. CDR3: CASSSGRPEAFF. In DNA, the CDR3 is TGTGCCAGCAGCTCCGGAAGGCCTGAAGCTTTCTTT.